This T cell receptor (beta chain) was found in a study of T cells in Graves' hyperthyroidism and ophthalmopathy. Study outcomes and limitations: Most clonotypes that expanded in the thyroid above 0.001 also showed up in blood.

Many counts were recorded for this clonotype. Its specificity is not known. CDR3 length: 14 amino acids. CDR1 MNHEY and CDR2 SVGEGT come from the germline V gene. V was pared by 6 bases and J by 0 bases, with 11 bases between. RNA transcripts provided the source from which TCR beta CDR3 regions were amplified. Using the HTBI primer set, a first-round RT-PCR was run on the TCR CDR3. TCRdb passed the multiplex PCR reads through MiXCR, listing each CDR3 protein once. The profile shows about 350,000 distinct CDR3 sequences, roughly 14% of them singletons. The hyperthyroidism patients had all been newly diagnosed, and their disease duration was under 2 months. Their ages ranged from 18 to 65 years.

The specimen was blood. This TCR derives from a woman aged 25-40 years with Graves' hyperthyroidism. The rearrangement joins TRBV6-2 or TRBV6-3 to TRBJ1-1; D unresolved. CDR3 in DNA: TGTGCCAGCAGGGAGTCGGGCATGAACACTGAAGCTTTCTTT. Translation gives CASRESGMNTEAFF.